The 10 T cell receptor beta chains listed next were all sequenced from one sample in a study of T-cell reconstitution after alpha-beta-depleted transplantation in children. As it was prepared, the TCRbeta library received unique molecular identifiers. TCRdb reprocessed the PCR reads via MiXCR and lists one record per CDR3 protein. The data contain 200,000 to 300,000 distinct CDR3 sequences, more than 10% of them seen just once; the ten biggest clones take up over 2%. The specimen comprised PBMCs from the stem cell graft donor, sampled from the stem cell graft. The receptors here all came from a human donor who donated a stem cell graft to a child with acute lymphoblastic leukemia.

There are many counts of this clonotype. The chain links TRBV7-9 to TRBJ1-2, with 10 bases aligning to TRBD1. Germline CDR1 SEHNR, CDR2 FQNEAQ (reference sequence). With V trimmed by 4 bases and J by 2 bases, 10 bases remained unmatched. The CDR3 has 17 amino acids. The CDR3 nucleotides read TGTGCCAGCAGCTCACTAGGGACAGGGGTAGGCAACTATGGCTACACCTTC. Its protein product is CASSSLGTGVGNYGYTF.

This clonotype was counted ten times or more. The chain combines TRBV9 with TRBJ2-2; no clear D gene. The length of the CDR3 is 16 residues. The V end was cut by 0 bases, the J end by 2 bases, with 11 bases between. Germline CDR1 SGDLS, CDR2 YYNGEE. The CDR3 DNA is TGTGCCAGCAGCGTAGGAAGCAATTTAAACACCGGGGAGCTGTTTTTT. As protein: CASSVGSNLNTGELFF.

This clonotype was detected many times. The chain recombines TRBV7-2 with TRBJ2-3, with TRBD2 matching 7 bases. The CDR3 loop spans 14 amino acids. After removal of 2 bases from V and 8 bases from J, the junction contained 7 bases not matched to a gene. The V gene's germline CDR1 is SGHTA and CDR2 FQGNSA. This CDR3 is CASSLNLAEGTQYF. The CDR3 DNA sequence: TGTGCCAGCAGCTTAAACCTAGCGGAGGGTACGCAGTATTTT.

This clonotype was counted a single time. The chain combines TRBV6-2 or TRBV6-3 with TRBJ2-1; D tentatively fits TRBD1 or TRBD2 (6 bases each). V gave up 2 bases and J gave up 6 bases, with 14 bases separating them. CDR3 length equals 15 residues. The germline V gene has CDR1 MNHEY and CDR2 SVGEGT. The CDR3 DNA reads as TGTGCCAGCAGTTACCCCGGGGGCAGGTCCAATGAGCAGTTCTTC. It yields the protein CASSYPGGRSNEQFF.

Details on this clonotype: Being one base from a much bigger clone, this may be a read error. The chain uses TRBV5-1 and TRBJ2-1, with D perhaps TRBD1 or TRBD2 (5 bases each). With 4 bases removed from V and 6 bases from J, the gap between germline ends came to 14 bases. The length of the CDR3 is 14 residues. CDR1 and CDR2 from the germline V gene are SGHRS and YFSETQ. The CDR3 is CASSPELGVNEQFF. CDR3 bases: TGCGCCAGCAGCCCGGAACTGGGGGTCAATGAGCAGTTCTTC.

This clonotype was counted ten times or more. The chain employs TRBV7-9 and TRBJ1-4; D is unclear. Trimming took off 6 bases at V and 0 bases at J, with 11 bases between the two ends. Germline CDR1 SEHNR, CDR2 FQNEAQ (reference sequence). The CDR3 runs to 15 residues. CDR3 protein: CASSPGMTTNEKLFF. The DNA of the CDR3 is TGTGCCAGCAGTCCCGGGATGACAACTAATGAAAAACTGTTTTTT. Drawing the rest from reference TRBV7-9 and TRBJ1-4, the complete variable domain is DTGVSQNPRHKITKRGQNVTFRCDPISEHNRLYWYRQTLGQGPEFLTYFQNEAQLEKSRLLSDRFSAERPKGSFSTLEIQRTEQGDSAMYLCASSPGMTTNEKLFFGSGTQLSVL.

J is TRBJ1-5 and V is TRBV30; D possibly corresponds to TRBD1 (5 bases). V gave up 4 bases and J gave up 0 bases, with 7 bases separating them. The CDR3 covers 13 residues. CDR1 and CDR2 (germline): GTSNPN, SVGIG (reference sequence). The CDR3 DNA is TGTGCCTGGAATCAGGGTAGCAATCAGCCCCAGCATTTT. Protein sequence: CAWNQGSNQPQHF.

In this sample, this clonotype turned up many times. This chain uses TRBV9 with TRBJ2-7; tentatively, D is TRBD1 or TRBD2 (5 bases each). Between the trimmed V and J ends, which lost 4 bases and 4 bases, there was a span of 18 bases. The CDR3 consists of 15 residues. Germline assignment: CDR1 SGDLS and CDR2 YYNGEE. The CDR3 DNA reads as TGTGCCAGCAGCTCCTCTTCGGGGCAGGGTTACGAGCAGTACTTC. Residues: CASSSSSGQGYEQYF.

This clonotype was recorded at least ten times. The rearrangement joins TRBV6-5 to TRBJ2-1; no clear D gene. Germline V gives CDR1 MNHEY, CDR2 SVGAGI. The CDR3 has 14 residues. V gave up 6 bases and J gave up 5 bases, with 14 bases separating them. The CDR3 DNA reads TGTGCCAGCAGCCTTTCTCGTCCCCACAATGAGCAGTTCTTC. This sequence encodes CASSLSRPHNEQFF.

This clonotype was seen repeatedly, ten times or more. V gene TRBV7-2 combines with J gene TRBJ2-2; the D gene is possibly TRBD1 (6 bases). The germline V gene has CDR1 SGHTA and CDR2 FQGNSA. The CDR3 has 13 amino acids. V shed 8 bases and J shed 2 bases, with 9 bases lying between them. The CDR3 sequence is CASRGGNTGELFF. The CDR3 region has the DNA TGTGCCAGCCGAGGGGGTAACACCGGGGAGCTGTTTTTT. The full variable domain, with the rest looked up from reference TRBV7-2 and TRBJ2-2, is GAGVSQSPSNKVTEKGKDVELRCDPISGHTALYWYRQSLGQGLEFLIYFQGNSAPDKSGLPSDRFSAERTGGSVSTLTIQRTQQEDSAVYLCASRGGNTGELFFGEGSRLTVL.